The table lists the clone carrying this T cell receptor beta chain with a few counts. TCRdb keeps only in-frame clones here, not all; method: immunoSEQ multiplex PCR. The sample includes 120,000 to 150,000 clones, about 91% seen only once; the top ten take approximately 3.2%. The entry originates in a study of control samples from healthy donors and cancer patients. The CDR3 sequence is 13 residues long. The germline V gene encodes CDR1 SGDLS and CDR2 YYNGEE. Trimming took off 0 bases at V and 12 bases at J, with 10 bases between the two ends. Sequenced material: blood. The source is a man between 25 and 39 years old in good health. The genes are TRBV9 and TRBJ1-6; D is undetermined. This CDR3 is CASSVGGSVPLHF. In DNA form, the CDR3 reads TGTGCCAGCAGCGTAGGAGGGTCAGTACCCCTCCACTTT.